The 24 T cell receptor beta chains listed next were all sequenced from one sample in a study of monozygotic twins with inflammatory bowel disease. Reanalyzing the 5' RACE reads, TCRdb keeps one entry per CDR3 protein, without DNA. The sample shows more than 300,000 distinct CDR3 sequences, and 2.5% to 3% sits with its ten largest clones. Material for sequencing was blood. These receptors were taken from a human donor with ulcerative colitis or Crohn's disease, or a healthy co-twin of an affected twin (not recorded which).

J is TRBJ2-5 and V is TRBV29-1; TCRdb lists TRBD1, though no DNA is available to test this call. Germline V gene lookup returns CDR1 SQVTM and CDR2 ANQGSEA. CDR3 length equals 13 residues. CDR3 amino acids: CSVDRTGTKTQYF.

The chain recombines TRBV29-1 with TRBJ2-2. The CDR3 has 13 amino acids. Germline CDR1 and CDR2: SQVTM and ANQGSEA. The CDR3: CSGEEEITGELFF.

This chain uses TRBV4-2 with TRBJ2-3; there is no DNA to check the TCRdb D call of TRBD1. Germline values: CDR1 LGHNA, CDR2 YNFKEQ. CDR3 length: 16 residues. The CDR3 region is CASSPGGTVSTDTQYF.

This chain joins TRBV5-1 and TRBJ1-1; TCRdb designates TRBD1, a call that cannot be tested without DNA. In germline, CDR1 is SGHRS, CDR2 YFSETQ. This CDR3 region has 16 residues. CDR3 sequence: CASSQDRSYMNTEAFF.

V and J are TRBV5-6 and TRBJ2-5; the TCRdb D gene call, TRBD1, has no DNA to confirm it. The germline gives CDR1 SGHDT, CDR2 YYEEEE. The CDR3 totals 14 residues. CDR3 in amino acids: CASEAKYPEKTQYF.

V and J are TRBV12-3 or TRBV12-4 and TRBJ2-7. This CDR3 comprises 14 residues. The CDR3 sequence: CASSTSLDPYEQYF.

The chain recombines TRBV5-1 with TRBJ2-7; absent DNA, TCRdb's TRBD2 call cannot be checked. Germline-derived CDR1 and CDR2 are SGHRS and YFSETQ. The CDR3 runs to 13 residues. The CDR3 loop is CASSLGSGGEQYF.

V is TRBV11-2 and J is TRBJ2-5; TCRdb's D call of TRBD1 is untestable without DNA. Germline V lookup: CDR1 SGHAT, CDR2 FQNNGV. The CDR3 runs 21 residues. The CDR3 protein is CASAAGPGGLYEWSYQETQYF.

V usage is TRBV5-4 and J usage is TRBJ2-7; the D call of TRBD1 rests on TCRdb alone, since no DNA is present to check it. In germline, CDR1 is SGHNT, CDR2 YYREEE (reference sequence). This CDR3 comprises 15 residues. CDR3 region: CASSPGSRSSYEQYF.

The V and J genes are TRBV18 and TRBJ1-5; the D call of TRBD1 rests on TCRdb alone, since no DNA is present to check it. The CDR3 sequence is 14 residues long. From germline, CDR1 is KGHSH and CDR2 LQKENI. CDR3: CASSTRTGNRPQHF.

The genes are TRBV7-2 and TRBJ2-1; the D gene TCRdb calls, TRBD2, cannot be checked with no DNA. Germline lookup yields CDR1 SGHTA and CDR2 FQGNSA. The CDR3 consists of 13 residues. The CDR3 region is CASSLDGPAVQFF.

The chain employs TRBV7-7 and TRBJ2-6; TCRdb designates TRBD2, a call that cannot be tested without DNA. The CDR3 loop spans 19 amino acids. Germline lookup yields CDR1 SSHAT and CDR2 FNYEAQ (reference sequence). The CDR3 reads CASSLEIGGPSSGANVLTF.

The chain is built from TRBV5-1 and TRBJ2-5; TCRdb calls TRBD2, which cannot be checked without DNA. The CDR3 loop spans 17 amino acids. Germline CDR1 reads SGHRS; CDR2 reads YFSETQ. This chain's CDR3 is CASSLDLRGVTKEAQYF. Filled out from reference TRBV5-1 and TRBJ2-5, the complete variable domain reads KAGVTQTPRYLIKTRGQQVTLSCSPISGHRSVSWYQQTPGQGLQFLFEYFSETQRNKGNFPGRFSGRQFSNSRSEMNVSTLELGDSALYLCASSLDLRGVTKEAQYFGPGTRLLVL.

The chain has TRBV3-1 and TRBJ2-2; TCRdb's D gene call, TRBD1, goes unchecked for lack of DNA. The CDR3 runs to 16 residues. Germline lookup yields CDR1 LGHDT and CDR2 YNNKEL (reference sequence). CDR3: CASSHLRDRFNWELFF.

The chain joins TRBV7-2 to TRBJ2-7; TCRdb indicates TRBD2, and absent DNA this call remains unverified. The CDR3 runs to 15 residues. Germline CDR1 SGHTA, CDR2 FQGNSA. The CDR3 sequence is CASSRITLEGYEQYF. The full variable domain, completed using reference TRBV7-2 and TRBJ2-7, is GAGVSQSPSNKVTEKGKDVELRCDPISGHTALYWYRQSLGQGLEFLIYFQGNSAPDKSGLPSDRFSAERTGGSVSTLTIQRTQQEDSAVYLCASSRITLEGYEQYFGPGTRLTVT.

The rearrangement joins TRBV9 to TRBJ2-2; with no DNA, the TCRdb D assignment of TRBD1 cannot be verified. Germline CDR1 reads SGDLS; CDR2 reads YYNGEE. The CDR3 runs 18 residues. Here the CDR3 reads CASSVRTGTGGLTGELFF.

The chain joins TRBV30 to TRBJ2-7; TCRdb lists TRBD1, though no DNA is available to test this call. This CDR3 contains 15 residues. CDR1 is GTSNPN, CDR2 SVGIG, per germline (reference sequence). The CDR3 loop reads CAWSPLGGRGGEQYF.

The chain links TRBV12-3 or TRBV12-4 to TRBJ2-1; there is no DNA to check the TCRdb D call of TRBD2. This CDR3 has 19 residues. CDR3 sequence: CASSKTGTSGGYSYNEQFF.

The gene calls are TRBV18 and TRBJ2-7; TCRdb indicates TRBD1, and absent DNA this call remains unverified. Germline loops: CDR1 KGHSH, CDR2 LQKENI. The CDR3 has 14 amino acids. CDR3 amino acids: CASSPTNTGNEQYF.

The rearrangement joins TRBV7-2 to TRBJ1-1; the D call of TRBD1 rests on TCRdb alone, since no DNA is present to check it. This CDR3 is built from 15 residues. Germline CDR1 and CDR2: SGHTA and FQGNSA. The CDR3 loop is CASSLSSGVNTEAFF.

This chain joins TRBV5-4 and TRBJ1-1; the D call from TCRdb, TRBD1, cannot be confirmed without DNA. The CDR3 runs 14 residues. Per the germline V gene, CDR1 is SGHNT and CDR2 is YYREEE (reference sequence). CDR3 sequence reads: CASSLVGEYTEAFF. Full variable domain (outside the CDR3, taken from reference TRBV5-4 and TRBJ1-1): ETGVTQSPTHLIKTRGQQVTLRCSSQSGHNTVSWYQQALGQGPQFIFQYYREEENGRGNFPPRFSGLQFPNYSSELNVNALELDDSALYLCASSLVGEYTEAFFGQGTRLTVV.

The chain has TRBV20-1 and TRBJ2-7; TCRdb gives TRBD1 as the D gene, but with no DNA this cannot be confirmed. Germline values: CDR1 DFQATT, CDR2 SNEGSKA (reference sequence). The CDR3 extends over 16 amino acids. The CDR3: CSASGPGQGVLGEQYF.

The CDR3 spells CASNEKGARGGELFF. The chain uses TRBV11-2 and TRBJ2-2; with no DNA, the TCRdb D assignment of TRBD1 cannot be verified. Germline CDR1 SGHAT, CDR2 FQNNGV. This CDR3 has 15 residues.

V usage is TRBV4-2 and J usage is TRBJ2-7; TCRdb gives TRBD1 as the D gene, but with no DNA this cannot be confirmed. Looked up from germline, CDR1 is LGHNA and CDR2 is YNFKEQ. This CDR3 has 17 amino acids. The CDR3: CASSQNDRGNQPYEQYF.